Listed here are 24 T cell receptor beta chains from one sample, sequenced in a study of T cells in Graves' hyperthyroidism and ophthalmopathy. TCR beta CDR3 region amplification was performed from RNA transcripts. HTBI primers were used for first-round RT-PCR of the TCR CDR3. Via MiXCR, TCRdb re-called the multiplex PCR reads, giving one row per CDR3 protein. The sample contains around 34,000 distinct CDR3 sequences, 52% of which appear only once. The specimen was blood. Receptors were obtained from a woman between 40 and 55 years old with Graves' ophthalmopathy.

The CDR3, as DNA: TGTGCCAGCAGCTTAGATCAAAAACGGGGCCTCTCCTACGAGCAGTACTTC. Encoded protein: CASSLDQKRGLSYEQYF. The chain employs TRBV11-2 and TRBJ2-7; D could derive from TRBD1 or TRBD2 (5 bases each). Germline CDR1 SGHAT, CDR2 FQNNGV. The ends were cut back, 0 bases at V and 0 bases at J, with 15 bases in the middle. The CDR3 runs 17 residues.

This clonotype was recorded many times. The chain links TRBV6-6 to TRBJ1-2; a possible D gene is TRBD1 (6 bases). CDR3 length equals 15 residues. The V end lost 4 bases, the J end lost 4 bases, and 16 bases lay between the germline ends. Germline V CDR1 and CDR2: MNHNY, SVGAGI (reference sequence). The chain's CDR3 is CASSSVAGAGYGYTF. In nucleotides, the CDR3 is TGTGCCAGCAGTTCCGTTGCGGGGGCCGGCTATGGCTACACCTTC.

The chain links TRBV20-1 to TRBJ2-1; D is possibly TRBD2 (5 bases). V dropped 1 base and J dropped 6 bases, with 13 bases sitting between them. The CDR3 extends over 14 amino acids. Germline lookup yields CDR1 DFQATT and CDR2 SNEGSKA (reference sequence). This CDR3 is CSARASLTINEQFF. The CDR3 nucleotides are TGCAGTGCTAGAGCTAGCCTGACCATCAATGAGCAGTTCTTC.

There are a few counts of this clonotype. This chain joins TRBV27 and TRBJ1-2, with a possible D match to TRBD1 (5 bases). Germline lookup yields CDR1 MNHEY and CDR2 SMNVEV (reference sequence). This CDR3 is 15 amino acids long. V was clipped by 2 bases and J by 4 bases, with 14 bases between them. The CDR3 nucleotides read TGTGCCAGCAGTTTAAGGCCGGGGGTCGGCTATGGCTACACCTTC. Translating gives CASSLRPGVGYGYTF.

This clonotype has a count of ten or more. The CDR3 nucleotides read TGTGCCAGCAGCCCCGGACAGGGGGCCAGCTATGGCTACACCTTC. This sequence encodes CASSPGQGASYGYTF. The chain combines TRBV7-6 with TRBJ1-2; 11 nucleotides agree with TRBD1. CDR1 is SGHVS and CDR2 is FNYEAQ in the germline V gene. The CDR3 contains 15 residues. V lost 5 bases to trimming and J lost 4 bases; unmatched junction nucleotides: 6. The whole variable domain, filled in from reference TRBV7-6 and TRBJ1-2, reads GAGVSQSPRYKVTKRGQDVALRCDPISGHVSLYWYRQALGQGPEFLTYFNYEAQQDKSGLPNDRFSAERPEGSISTLTIQRTEQRDSAMYRCASSPGQGASYGYTFGSGTRLTVV.

This clonotype was counted ten times or more. The genes are TRBV19 and TRBJ1-4, with TRBD1 matching over 7 bases. V gave up 4 bases and J gave up 3 bases; unmatched junction bases: 2. Germline-derived CDR1 and CDR2 are LNHDA and SQIVND (reference sequence). The CDR3 extends over 14 amino acids. The CDR3 reads CASSKQGPNEKLFF. In nucleotides, the CDR3 is TGTGCCAGTAGTAAACAGGGGCCTAATGAAAAACTGTTTTTT.

This clonotype appeared a single time. The gene calls are TRBV5-5 and TRBJ2-5; the D gene could be TRBD1 or TRBD2 (5 bases each). V shed 2 bases and J shed 4 bases, with 12 bases lying between them. The length of the CDR3 is 14 residues. Germline assignment: CDR1 SGHKS and CDR2 YYEKEE (reference sequence). The CDR3 protein is CASSFTGTIETQYF. The CDR3 nucleotides read TGTGCCAGCAGCTTCACCGGGACCATAGAGACCCAGTACTTC.

The chain couples TRBV9 to TRBJ2-1, with 8 nucleotides matching TRBD2. V gave up 4 bases and J gave up 9 bases; unmatched junction bases: 9. CDR1 is SGDLS and CDR2 is YYNGEE in the germline V gene. CDR3 size: 14 residues. The chain's CDR3 is CASSPSGSGGEQFF. CDR3 bases: TGTGCCAGCAGCCCCAGCGGGAGTGGCGGTGAGCAGTTCTTC. The full variable domain, completed using reference TRBV9 and TRBJ2-1, is DSGVTQTPKHLITATGQRVTLRCSPRSGDLSVYWYQQSLDQGLQFLIQYYNGEERAKGNILERFSAQQFPDLHSELNLSSLELGDSALYFCASSPSGSGGEQFFGPGTRLTVL.

This clonotype was detected ten times or more. This chain links TRBV19 with TRBJ2-1; 7 bases align to TRBD2. Germline CDR1 and CDR2: LNHDA and SQIVND (reference sequence). The CDR3 loop spans 15 amino acids. With 3 bases clipped from V and 3 bases from J, the junction kept 5 bases outside the gene matches. CDR3 bases: TGTGCCAGTAGTATGAGAGGACTAGACTACAATGAGCAGTTCTTC. It is translated as CASSMRGLDYNEQFF.

The table lists this clonotype with many counts. The chain links TRBV6-5 to TRBJ2-7; TRBD1 matches at 12 bases. Germline CDR1 and CDR2: MNHEY and SVGAGI. J lost 4 bases, V lost 5 bases, and 3 bases had no gene match. The CDR3 extends over 14 amino acids. CDR3 amino acids: CASSRDRGLYEQYF. For the CDR3, the DNA is TGTGCCAGCAGTAGGGACAGGGGGCTATACGAGCAGTACTTC.

Regarding this clonotype: A read error may produce the germline difference seen at one junction end. The V gene is TRBV16, the J gene TRBJ2-6; 7 nucleotides agree with TRBD1. Germline V CDR1 and CDR2: KGHSY, FQNENV. The CDR3 spans 17 residues. CDR3 coding DNA: TGTGCCAGCAGCGGTACCTCCGAGGGCGCAGGGGGCAACGTCCTGACTTTC. Protein: CASSGTSEGAGGNVLTF.

The chain combines TRBV20-1 with TRBJ2-5, with TRBD1 matching over 7 bases. Germline CDR1 DFQATT, CDR2 SNEGSKA (reference sequence). Trimming cost V 4 bases and J 0 bases; bases outside gene matches: 5. This CDR3 has 14 residues. The CDR3 loop reads CSATAGGNQETQYF. The CDR3 region has the DNA TGCAGTGCTACCGCAGGGGGAAACCAAGAGACCCAGTACTTC.

The chain carries TRBV9 and TRBJ2-7, with 11 positions matching TRBD2. The CDR3 runs 15 residues. With V trimmed by 0 bases and J by 5 bases, 4 bases remained unmatched. Germline V lookup: CDR1 SGDLS, CDR2 YYNGEE. In DNA, the CDR3 is TGTGCCAGCAGCGTAGCTAGCGGGAGGATCGACGAGCAGTACTTC. It translates to CASSVASGRIDEQYF.

The chain carries TRBV19 and TRBJ2-7, with 7 bases fitting TRBD1. This CDR3 is 14 amino acids long. J was trimmed by 4 bases and V by 3 bases; bases with no gene match: 6. Germline V gene data show CDR1 as LNHDA and CDR2 as SQIVND (reference sequence). The DNA for the CDR3 is TGTGCCAGTAGTATGCGGGCAGGGGGTTACGAGCAGTACTTC. It encodes CASSMRAGGYEQYF.

Concerning this clonotype itself: This may be a read error: a much more frequent sequence differs by one nucleotide. V gene TRBV3-1 combines with J gene TRBJ2-1, with a tentative D call TRBD1 (6 bases). Germline V gene data show CDR1 as LGHDT and CDR2 as YNNKEL (reference sequence). The CDR3 covers 15 residues. CDR3 loop: CARSQVAVTGHEQFF. The CDR3 DNA reads as TGTGCCCGCAGCCAAGTCGCCGTAACAGGGCACGAGCAGTTCTTC.

This clonotype was seen many times. The J gene is TRBJ2-3, the V gene TRBV10-3, with TRBD2 identical over 7 bases. After removal of 4 bases from V and 5 bases from J, the junction contained 12 bases not matched to a gene. The V gene's germline CDR1 is ENHRY and CDR2 SYGVKD. This CDR3 has 16 residues. Here the CDR3 reads CAISGLWAGVGDTQYF. The CDR3 DNA follows: TGTGCCATCAGTGGCCTCTGGGCGGGAGTCGGAGATACGCAGTATTTT.

Worth noting for this clonotype: This could be a read error, since a much larger clone is one nucleotide away. The V and J genes are TRBV25-1 and TRBJ1-1; no clear D. Trimming took off 8 bases at V and 3 bases at J, with 13 bases between the two ends. This CDR3 region has 13 residues. Germline V lookup: CDR1 MGHDK, CDR2 SYGVNS. The CDR3 nucleotides read TGTGCCAGCGGTAACTCCCGGGACACTGAAGCTTTCTTT. Translated, it gives CASGNSRDTEAFF.

This clonotype was observed once. At one end, the junction sequence differs from germline, possibly due to a read error. The gene calls are TRBV20-1 and TRBJ1-2; TRBD1 aligns across 9 bases. The CDR3 is 14 residues long. Per the germline V gene, CDR1 is DFQATT and CDR2 is SNEGSKA (reference sequence). The CDR3 region has the DNA TGCAGTGCTACTCAACAGGGGGCGATCTATAGCTACTCCTTC. Translated, it gives CSATQQGAIYSYSF.

In its sample, this clonotype was seen a few times. The chain joins TRBV10-2 to TRBJ1-1; possibly TRBD1 for D (6 bases). The germline gives CDR1 WSHSY, CDR2 SAAADI. This CDR3 region has 15 residues. The V end was cut by 6 bases, the J end by 5 bases, with 19 bases between. In DNA form, the CDR3 reads TGCGCCAGCAGCCAACCCTTAGGGGGGCGGACTGAAGCTTTCTTT. Protein product: CASSQPLGGRTEAFF.

The chain joins TRBV15 to TRBJ2-5; D might be TRBD2 (5 bases). The CDR3 has 14 residues. Germline lookup yields CDR1 LNHNV and CDR2 YYDKDF (reference sequence). V was clipped by 4 bases and J by 4 bases, with 13 bases between them. DNA of the CDR3: TGTGCCACCAGCACCGAGGTGGGAGCAGAGACCCAGTACTTC. Its translation: CATSTEVGAETQYF.

This clonotype was recorded at least ten times. The chain joins TRBV30 to TRBJ1-2; 8 bases match TRBD1. Germline V gene lookup returns CDR1 GTSNPN and CDR2 SVGIG (reference sequence). The CDR3 consists of 11 residues. Trimming removed 7 bases from V and 8 bases from J; junction bases left unmatched: 6. DNA of the CDR3: TGTGCCTCTGACAGGGGCATAGGCTACACCTTC. It codes for CASDRGIGYTF.

This chain links TRBV9 with TRBJ1-2; 9 bases agree with TRBD1. After removal of 3 bases from V and 7 bases from J, the junction contained 13 bases not matched to a gene. Looked up from germline, CDR1 is SGDLS and CDR2 is YYNGEE. This CDR3 spans 16 amino acids. Here the CDR3 reads CASSAEGTGLGRGYTF. In DNA, the CDR3 is TGTGCCAGCAGCGCAGAGGGGACAGGGCTGGGTCGTGGCTACACCTTC.

Concerning this clonotype: Mismatch with germline at one junction end may stem from a read error. V is TRBV7-6 and J is TRBJ2-2; no clear D gene. The CDR3 extends over 12 amino acids. In germline, CDR1 is SGHVS, CDR2 FNYEAQ. CDR3 amino acids: CASGLMQGELFF. The CDR3, as DNA: TGTGCCAGCGGCTTAATGCAAGGGGAGCTGTTTTTT.

About this clonotype itself: This may arise from a read error, as a much more abundant clone is one base away. This rearrangement joins TRBV6-5 to TRBJ1-1, with a tentative D call TRBD1 (6 bases). Germline loops: CDR1 MNHEY, CDR2 SVGAGI. This CDR3 is built from 15 residues. Here the CDR3 DNA reads TGTGCCAGCAGTGTAAGACAGGCCGCGAACACTGAAGCTCTCTTT. Protein sequence: CASSVRQAANTEALF.